The sequence of this T cell receptor (beta chain) was determined in a study of control samples from healthy donors and cancer patients. Measured with immunoSEQ multiplex PCR; TCRdb has only the in-frame clones, and not every one. This table has 150,000 to 200,000 clones, roughly 92% appearing once. The V gene end was trimmed by 2 bases and the J gene end by 4 bases; junction bases not matched to a gene: 13. Germline V gene data show CDR1 as SGHTA and CDR2 as FQGNSA. The CDR3 consists of 17 residues. Specimen: blood. The sequence derives from a man aged 25 to 45 in good health. This chain uses TRBV7-2 with TRBJ2-5, with 7 positions matching TRBD2. CDR3 in amino acids: CASSLWVLRGERETQYF. DNA of the CDR3: TGTGCCAGCAGCTTATGGGTACTCCGGGGGGAAAGAGAGACCCAGTACTTC. The entire variable domain, with the rest obtained from reference TRBV7-2 and TRBJ2-5, is as follows: GAGVSQSPSNKVTEKGKDVELRCDPISGHTALYWYRQSLGQGLEFLIYFQGNSAPDKSGLPSDRFSAERTGGSVSTLTIQRTQQEDSAVYLCASSLWVLRGERETQYFGPGTRLLVL.